This entry lists 10 T cell receptor beta chains sequenced from one sample in a study of CD8 T cells in ankylosing spondylitis. TCRdb re-derived calls from the 5' RACE reads in MiXCR, one entry per CDR3 protein. The sample includes roughly 230,000 distinct CDR3 sequences, 8% to 11% seen only once; the top ten take around 2.6%. The specimen was blood, either unsorted or a sorted T cell fraction (not recorded which). All receptors come from a male donor with ankylosing spondylitis or in good health (not recorded which).

This clonotype was observed at least ten times. The chain joins TRBV19 to TRBJ1-1; 9 nucleotides align to TRBD1. The CDR3 totals 12 residues. Per the germline V gene, CDR1 is LNHDA and CDR2 is SQIVND (reference sequence). V lost 9 bases, J lost 4 bases, and 3 bases stayed unmatched. In DNA form, the CDR3 reads TGTGCCAGCGGGACAGGGCTCACTGAAGCTTTCTTT. This encodes CASGTGLTEAFF.

This clonotype was recorded at least ten times. The V and J genes are TRBV12-3 or TRBV12-4 and TRBJ1-4; 12 bases line up with TRBD1. V dropped 5 bases and J dropped 6; count of bases not matched to a gene: 10. The CDR3 totals 17 residues. As DNA, the CDR3 is TGTGCCAGCAGTCCGTCCCGGGACAGGGGGCGGGATGAAAAACTGTTTTTT. Translation gives CASSPSRDRGRDEKLFF.

There are many counts of this clonotype. The chain joins TRBV3-1 to TRBJ2-1, with 11 bases that match TRBD2. After removal of 2 bases from V and 9 bases from J, the junction contained 9 bases not matched to a gene. The CDR3 is made up of 16 amino acids. Germline V CDR1 and CDR2: LGHDT, YNNKEL (reference sequence). CDR3 in DNA: TGTGCCAGCAGCCAACGCCGACTAGCGGGAATATCTGAGCAGTTCTTC. Its protein is CASSQRRLAGISEQFF.

This clonotype has ten or more counts. The V gene is TRBV10-3, the J gene TRBJ2-3, with D perhaps matching TRBD2 (6 bases). V lost 6 bases and J 2 bases, leaving 15 bases between the germline ends. The CDR3 extends over 15 amino acids. Germline CDR1 ENHRY, CDR2 SYGVKD. CDR3 residues: CAIRPSAGLTDTQYF. The CDR3, as DNA: TGTGCCATCAGACCGAGCGCGGGACTCACAGATACGCAGTATTTT.

This clonotype has at least ten counts. The V gene is TRBV18, the J gene TRBJ1-6; TRBD1 agrees at 8 bases. The germline gives CDR1 KGHSH, CDR2 LQKENI. This CDR3 is built from 13 residues. After removal of 4 bases from V and 10 bases from J, the junction contained 3 bases not matched to a gene. This CDR3 reads CASSLGQGSPLHF. The CDR3, as DNA: TGTGCCAGCTCACTAGGACAGGGCTCACCCCTCCACTTT. Looking up the rest from reference TRBV18 and TRBJ1-6 gives the full variable domain: NAGVMQNPRHLVRRRGQEARLRCSPMKGHSHVYWYRQLPEEGLKFMVYLQKENIIDESGMPKERFSAEFPKEGPSILRIQQVVRGDSAAYFCASSLGQGSPLHFGNGTRLTVT.

This chain uses TRBV7-9 with TRBJ2-5, with TRBD2 matching over 7 bases. Germline V gene lookup returns CDR1 SEHNR and CDR2 FQNEAQ (reference sequence). The junction had 8 bases not matched to a gene; V was cut back by 2 bases and J by 5 bases. This CDR3 is built from 15 residues. In DNA, the CDR3 is TGTGCCAGCAGCTTAAGCACGTCGCGGGGGGAGACCCAGTACTTC. Translating gives CASSLSTSRGETQYF.

The V and J genes are TRBV11-2 and TRBJ2-1; D not certain. Germline V gene lookup returns CDR1 SGHAT and CDR2 FQNNGV. CDR3 length equals 14 residues. Trimming pared 10 bases from V and 0 bases from J, leaving 13 bases between. As DNA, the CDR3 is TGTGCCACCGACCGGCGTAGCTCCTACAATGAGCAGTTCTTC. Translating gives CATDRRSSYNEQFF. The complete variable domain, with remaining parts taken from reference TRBV11-2 and TRBJ2-1, reads EAGVAQSPRYKIIEKRQSVAFWCNPISGHATLYWYQQILGQGPKLLIQFQNNGVVDDSQLPKDRFSAERLKGVDSTLKIQPAKLEDSAVYLCATDRRSSYNEQFFGPGTRLTVL.

This clonotype was picked up many times. The genes are TRBV2 and TRBJ2-1; tentatively, D is TRBD2 (5 bases). V dropped 4 bases and J dropped 0 bases, with 13 bases sitting between them. This CDR3 comprises 16 residues. Germline loops: CDR1 SNHLY, CDR2 FYNNEI. The CDR3 protein is CASSGTSRSSYNEQFF. CDR3 coding DNA: TGTGCCAGCAGTGGGACTTCCCGGAGCTCCTACAATGAGCAGTTCTTC.

This clonotype was picked up many times. The chain combines TRBV6-2 or TRBV6-3 with TRBJ2-1, with a weak D call TRBD2 (6 bases). Germline CDR1 MNHEY, CDR2 SVGEGT. The CDR3 runs 15 residues. Trimming cost V 2 bases and J 7 bases, with 15 bases left between them. The CDR3 protein is CASSYGVTRGNEQFF. The CDR3 DNA follows: TGTGCCAGCAGTTACGGTGTAACCCGGGGGAATGAGCAGTTCTTC.

The sample holds many counts of this clonotype. V is TRBV20-1 and J is TRBJ1-1; 8 bases line up with TRBD1. From germline, CDR1 is DFQATT and CDR2 SNEGSKA (reference sequence). The CDR3 extends over 14 amino acids. Trimming at V came to 0 bases and at J to 5 bases, leaving 5 bases not matched to a gene. CDR3 protein: CSARDHRGVTEAFF. CDR3 coding DNA: TGCAGTGCTAGAGATCACAGGGGGGTGACTGAAGCTTTCTTT.